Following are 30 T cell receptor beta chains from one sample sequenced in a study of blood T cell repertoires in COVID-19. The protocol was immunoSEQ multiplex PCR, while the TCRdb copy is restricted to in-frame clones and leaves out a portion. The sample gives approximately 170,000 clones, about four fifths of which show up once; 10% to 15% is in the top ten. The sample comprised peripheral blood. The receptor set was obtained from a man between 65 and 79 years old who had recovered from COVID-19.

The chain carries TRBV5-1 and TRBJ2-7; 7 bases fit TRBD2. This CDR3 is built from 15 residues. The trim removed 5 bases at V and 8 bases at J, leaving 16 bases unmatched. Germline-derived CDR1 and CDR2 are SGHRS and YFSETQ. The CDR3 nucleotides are TGCGCCAGCAGGAATCTGGGCGGGAGCCCCCTAAAGCAGTACTTC. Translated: CASRNLGGSPLKQYF.

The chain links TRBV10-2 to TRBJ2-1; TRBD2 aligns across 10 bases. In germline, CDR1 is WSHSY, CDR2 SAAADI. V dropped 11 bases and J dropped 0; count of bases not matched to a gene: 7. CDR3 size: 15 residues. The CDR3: CAVASGRDSYNEQFF. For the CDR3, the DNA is TGCGCCGTGGCCAGCGGGAGGGACTCCTACAATGAGCAGTTCTTC.

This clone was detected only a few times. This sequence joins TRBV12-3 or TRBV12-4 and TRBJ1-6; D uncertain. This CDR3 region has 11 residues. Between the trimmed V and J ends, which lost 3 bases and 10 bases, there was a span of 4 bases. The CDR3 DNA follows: TGTGCCAGCAGTTTTTCGTCACCCCTCCACTTT. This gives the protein CASSFSSPLHF.

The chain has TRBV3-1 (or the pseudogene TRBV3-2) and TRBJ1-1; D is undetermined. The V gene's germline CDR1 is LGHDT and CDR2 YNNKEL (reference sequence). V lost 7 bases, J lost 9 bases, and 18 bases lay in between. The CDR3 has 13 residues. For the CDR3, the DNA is TGTGCCAGCACCGCCCGGGAGAGTGGGCAAGCTTTCTTT. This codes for CASTARESGQAFF.

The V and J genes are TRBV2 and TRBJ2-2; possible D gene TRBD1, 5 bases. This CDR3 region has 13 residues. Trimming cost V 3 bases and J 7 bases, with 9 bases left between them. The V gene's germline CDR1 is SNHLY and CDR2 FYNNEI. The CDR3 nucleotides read TGTGCCAGCAGTGAGGGGCCGGTCGGGGAGCTGTTTTTT. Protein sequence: CASSEGPVGELFF.

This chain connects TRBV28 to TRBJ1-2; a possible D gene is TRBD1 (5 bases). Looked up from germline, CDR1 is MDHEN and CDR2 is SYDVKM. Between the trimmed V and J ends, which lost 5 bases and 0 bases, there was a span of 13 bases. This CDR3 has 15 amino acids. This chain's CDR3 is CASSTRQNSNYGYTF. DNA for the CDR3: TGTGCCAGCAGTACCCGACAGAATTCTAACTATGGCTACACCTTC.

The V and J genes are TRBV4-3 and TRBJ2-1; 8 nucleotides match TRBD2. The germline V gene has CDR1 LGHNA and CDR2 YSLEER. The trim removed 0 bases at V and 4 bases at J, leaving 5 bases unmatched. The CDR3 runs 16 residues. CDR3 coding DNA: TGCGCCAGCAGCCAAGATCCCACTAGCGGATACAATGAGCAGTTCTTC. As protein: CASSQDPTSGYNEQFF.

The CDR3 is CATSRASGLAADTQYF. CDR3 DNA: TGTGCCACCAGCAGGGCTAGCGGACTAGCCGCTGATACGCAGTATTTT. This chain joins TRBV15 and TRBJ2-3, with TRBD2 identical over 8 bases. Trimming at V came to 3 bases and at J to 6 bases, leaving 11 bases not matched to a gene. The V gene's germline CDR1 is LNHNV and CDR2 YYDKDF (reference sequence). The CDR3 has 16 amino acids.

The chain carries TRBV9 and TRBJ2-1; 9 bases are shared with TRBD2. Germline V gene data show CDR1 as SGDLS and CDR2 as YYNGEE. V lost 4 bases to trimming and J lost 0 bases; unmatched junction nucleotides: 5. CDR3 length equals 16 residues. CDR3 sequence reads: CASSPSGTSSYNEQFF. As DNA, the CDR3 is TGTGCCAGCAGCCCTAGCGGGACGAGCTCCTACAATGAGCAGTTCTTC.

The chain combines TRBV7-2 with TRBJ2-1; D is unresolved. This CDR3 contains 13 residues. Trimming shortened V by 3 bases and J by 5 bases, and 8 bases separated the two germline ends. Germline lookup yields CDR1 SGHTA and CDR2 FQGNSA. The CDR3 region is CASSFHMNNEQFF. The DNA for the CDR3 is TGTGCCAGCAGCTTTCACATGAACAATGAGCAGTTCTTC.

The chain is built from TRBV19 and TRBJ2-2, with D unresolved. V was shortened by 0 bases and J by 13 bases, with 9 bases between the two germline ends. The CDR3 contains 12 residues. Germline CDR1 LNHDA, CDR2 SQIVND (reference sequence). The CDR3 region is CASSIDFRRLFF. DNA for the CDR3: TGTGCCAGTAGTATAGATTTCCGGAGGCTGTTTTTT.

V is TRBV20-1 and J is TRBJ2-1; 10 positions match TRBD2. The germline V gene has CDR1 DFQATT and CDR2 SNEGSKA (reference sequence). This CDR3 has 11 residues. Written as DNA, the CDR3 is TGCAGCGCCCAGCGGGAGGGTGAGCAGTTCTTC. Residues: CSAQREGEQFF.

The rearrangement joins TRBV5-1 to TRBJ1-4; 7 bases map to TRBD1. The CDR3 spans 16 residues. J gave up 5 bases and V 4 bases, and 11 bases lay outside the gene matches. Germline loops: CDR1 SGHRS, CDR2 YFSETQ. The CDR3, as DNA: TGCGCCAGCAGCACTGACAGGGAAGGGATGAATGAAAAACTGTTTTTT. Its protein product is CASSTDREGMNEKLFF.

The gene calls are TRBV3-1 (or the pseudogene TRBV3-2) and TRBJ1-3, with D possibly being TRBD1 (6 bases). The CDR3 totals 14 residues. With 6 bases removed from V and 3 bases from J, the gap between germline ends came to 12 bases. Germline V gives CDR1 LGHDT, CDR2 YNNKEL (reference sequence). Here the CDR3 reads CASSPGVIGNTIYF. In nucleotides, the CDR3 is TGTGCCAGCAGTCCAGGGGTAATTGGAAACACCATATATTTT.

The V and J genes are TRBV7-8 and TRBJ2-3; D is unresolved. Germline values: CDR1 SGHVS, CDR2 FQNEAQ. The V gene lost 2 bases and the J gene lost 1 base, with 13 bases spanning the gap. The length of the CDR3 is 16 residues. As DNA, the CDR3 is TGTGCCAGCAGCTTAACTGGAGCGTGGGGCACAGATACGCAGTATTTT. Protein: CASSLTGAWGTDTQYF. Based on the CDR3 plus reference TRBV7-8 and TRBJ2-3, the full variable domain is GAGVSQSPRYKVAKRGQDVALRCDPISGHVSLFWYQQALGQGPEFLTYFQNEAQLDKSGLPSDRFFAERPEGSVSTLKIQRTQQEDSAVYLCASSLTGAWGTDTQYFGPGTRLTVL.

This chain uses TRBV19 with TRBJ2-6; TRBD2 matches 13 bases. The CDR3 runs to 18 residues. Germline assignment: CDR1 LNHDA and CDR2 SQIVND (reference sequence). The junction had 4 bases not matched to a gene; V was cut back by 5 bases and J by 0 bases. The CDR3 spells CASSPGTSGTSGANVLTF. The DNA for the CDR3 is TGTGCCAGTAGTCCCGGGACTAGCGGGACCTCTGGGGCCAACGTCCTGACTTTC.

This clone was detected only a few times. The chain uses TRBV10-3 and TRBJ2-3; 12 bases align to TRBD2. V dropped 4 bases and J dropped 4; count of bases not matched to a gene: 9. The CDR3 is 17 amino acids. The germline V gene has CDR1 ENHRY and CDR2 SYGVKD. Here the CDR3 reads CAISVLAGGTTADTQYF. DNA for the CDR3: TGTGCCATCAGTGTCCTAGCGGGAGGGACGACCGCAGATACGCAGTATTTT.

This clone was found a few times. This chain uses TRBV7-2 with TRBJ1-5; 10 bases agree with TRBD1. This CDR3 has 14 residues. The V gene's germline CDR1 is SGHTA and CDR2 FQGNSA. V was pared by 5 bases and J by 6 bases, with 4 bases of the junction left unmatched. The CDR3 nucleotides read TGTGCCAGCAGCCCCGACAGGGGGCTTCAGCCCCAGCATTTT. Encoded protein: CASSPDRGLQPQHF.

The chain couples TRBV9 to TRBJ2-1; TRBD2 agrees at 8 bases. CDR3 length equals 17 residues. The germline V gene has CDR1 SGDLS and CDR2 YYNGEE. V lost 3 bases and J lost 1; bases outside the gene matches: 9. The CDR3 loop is CASSAHQRESSYNEQFF. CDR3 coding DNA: TGTGCCAGCAGCGCCCACCAGCGGGAGTCTTCCTACAATGAGCAGTTCTTC.

CDR3 sequence: CASSGGLAGGRGEQFF. CDR3 nucleotides: TGTGCCAGCAGCGGGGGACTAGCGGGAGGTCGCGGGGAGCAGTTCTTC. V usage is TRBV5-5 and J usage is TRBJ2-1; 15 nucleotides line up with TRBD2. The CDR3 runs to 16 residues. J lost 10 bases, V lost 4 bases, and 9 bases had no gene match. Germline CDR1 is SGHKS and CDR2 is YYEKEE (reference sequence). Complete variable domain (other parts from reference TRBV5-5 and TRBJ2-1): DAGVTQSPTHLIKTRGQQVTLRCSPISGHKSVSWYQQVLGQGPQFIFQYYEKEERGRGNFPDRFSARQFPNYSSELNVNALLLGDSALYLCASSGGLAGGRGEQFFGPGTRLTVL.

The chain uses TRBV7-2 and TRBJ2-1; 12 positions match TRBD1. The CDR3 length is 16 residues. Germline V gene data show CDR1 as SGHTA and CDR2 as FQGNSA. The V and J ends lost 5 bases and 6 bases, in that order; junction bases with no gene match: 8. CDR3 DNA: TGTGCCAGCAGCGGCCCGGGACAGGGGGCTCTCAATGAGCAGTTCTTC. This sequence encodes CASSGPGQGALNEQFF.

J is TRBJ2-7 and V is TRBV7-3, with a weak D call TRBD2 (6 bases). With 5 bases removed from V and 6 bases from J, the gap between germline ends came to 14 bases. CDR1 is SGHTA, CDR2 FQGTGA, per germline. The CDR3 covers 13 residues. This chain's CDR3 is CASSQAGGSEQYF. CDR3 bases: TGTGCCAGCAGCCAGGCTGGGGGGAGCGAGCAGTACTTC.

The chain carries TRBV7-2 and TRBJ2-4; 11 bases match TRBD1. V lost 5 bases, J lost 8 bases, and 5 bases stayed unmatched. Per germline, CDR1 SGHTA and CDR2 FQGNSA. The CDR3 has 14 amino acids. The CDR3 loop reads CASSPGTGGDIQYF. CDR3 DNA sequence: TGTGCCAGCAGCCCGGGGACAGGGGGTGACATTCAGTACTTC. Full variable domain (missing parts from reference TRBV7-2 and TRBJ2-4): GAGVSQSPSNKVTEKGKDVELRCDPISGHTALYWYRQSLGQGLEFLIYFQGNSAPDKSGLPSDRFSAERTGGSVSTLTIQRTQQEDSAVYLCASSPGTGGDIQYFGAGTRLSVL.

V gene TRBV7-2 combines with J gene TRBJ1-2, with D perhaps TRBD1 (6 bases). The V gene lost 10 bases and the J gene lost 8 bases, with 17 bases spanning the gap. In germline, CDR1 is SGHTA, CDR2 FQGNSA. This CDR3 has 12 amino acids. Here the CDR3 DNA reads TGTGCCACCCAATTGGGGGCGGGCGGCTACACCTTC. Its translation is CATQLGAGGYTF.

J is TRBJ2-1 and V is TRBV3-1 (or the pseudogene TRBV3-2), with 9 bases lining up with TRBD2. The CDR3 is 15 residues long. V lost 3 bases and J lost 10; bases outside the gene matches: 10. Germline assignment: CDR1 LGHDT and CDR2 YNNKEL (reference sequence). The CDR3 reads CASSHLGGRAAEQFF. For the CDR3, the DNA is TGTGCCAGCAGCCACCTCGGCGGGAGGGCCGCCGAGCAGTTCTTC.

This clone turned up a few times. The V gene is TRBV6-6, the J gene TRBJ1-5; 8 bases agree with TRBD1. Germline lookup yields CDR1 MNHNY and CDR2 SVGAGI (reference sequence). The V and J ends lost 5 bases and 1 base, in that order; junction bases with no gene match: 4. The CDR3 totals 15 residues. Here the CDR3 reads CASSPRTGSNQPQHF. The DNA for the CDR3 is TGTGCCAGCAGTCCCCGGACAGGGAGCAATCAGCCCCAGCATTTT.

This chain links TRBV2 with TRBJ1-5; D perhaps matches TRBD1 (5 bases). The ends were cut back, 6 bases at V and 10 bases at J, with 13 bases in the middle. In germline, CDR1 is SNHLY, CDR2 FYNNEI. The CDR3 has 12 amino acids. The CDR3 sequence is CASRALGGPQHF. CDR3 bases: TGTGCCAGCAGGGCGCTGGGGGGTCCCCAGCATTTT. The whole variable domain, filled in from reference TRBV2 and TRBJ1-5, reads EPEVTQTPSHQVTQMGQEVILRCVPISNHLYFYWYRQILGQKVEFLVSFYNNEISEKSEIFDDQFSVERPDGSNFTLKIRSTKLEDSAMYFCASRALGGPQHFGDGTRLSIL.

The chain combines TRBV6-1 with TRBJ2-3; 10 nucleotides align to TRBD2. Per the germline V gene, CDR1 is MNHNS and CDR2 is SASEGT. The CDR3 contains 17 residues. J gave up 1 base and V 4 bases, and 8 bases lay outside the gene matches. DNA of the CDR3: TGTGCCAGCAGTGTCTCGGCTAGCGGGAGCGGCACAGATACGCAGTATTTT. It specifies CASSVSASGSGTDTQYF.

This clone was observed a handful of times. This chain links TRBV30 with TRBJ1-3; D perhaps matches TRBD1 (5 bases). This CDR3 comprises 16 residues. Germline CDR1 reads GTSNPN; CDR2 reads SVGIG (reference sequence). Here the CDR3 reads CARGWEGKGSGNTIYF. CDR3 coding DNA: TGTGCTCGGGGGTGGGAGGGGAAGGGCTCTGGAAACACCATATATTTT.

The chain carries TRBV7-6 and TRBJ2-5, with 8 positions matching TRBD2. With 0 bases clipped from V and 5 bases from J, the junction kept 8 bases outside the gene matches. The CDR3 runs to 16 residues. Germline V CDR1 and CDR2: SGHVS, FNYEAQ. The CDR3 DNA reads TGTGCCAGCAGCTTAGCGAAAGTGGGACTAGAGGAGACCCAGTACTTC. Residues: CASSLAKVGLEETQYF.